This record looks at one T cell receptor beta chain sequence and its context. Germline CDR1 and CDR2: SNHLY and FYNNEI. This CDR3 spans 13 amino acids. Between the trimmed V and J ends, which lost 11 bases and 0 bases, there was a span of 13 bases. The sample originates from a study of blood T cell repertoires in COVID-19. Across the study: Researchers got acute and convalescent COVID-19 samples from the United States, Italy and Spain. Sample material is recorded as cDNA or gDNA derived from T cells, B-cell-depleted T cells, or PBMCs.

Participants were aged about 18 to 90 years, lived in 24 US areas, and enrolled virtually. In the original processing: Counts of nucleated cells, estimated from reference gene primer amplification, were obtained. Clones were sequenced by immunoSEQ multiplex PCR, and TCRdb holds only the in-frame ones, with some missing. V and J calls and clone size are given by that table; D and trimming were obtained from the DNA. The sample lists 300,000 to 350,000 clones, approximately 91% occurring once. The source material was PBMCs or T cells enriched from blood (not recorded which). This sequence was found in a woman in her 30s who had been exposed to COVID-19. The chain joins TRBV2 to TRBJ1-1; a weak D match, TRBD1 (5 bases). This CDR3 is CAGGDYMNTEAFF. The CDR3 DNA reads as TGTGCCGGAGGGGACTATATGAACACTGAAGCTTTCTTT. The full variable domain, its missing parts supplied by reference TRBV2 and TRBJ1-1, is EPEVTQTPSHQVTQMGQEVILRCVPISNHLYFYWYRQILGQKVEFLVSFYNNEISEKSEIFDDQFSVERPDGSNFTLKIRSTKLEDSAMYFCAGGDYMNTEAFFGQGTRLTVV.